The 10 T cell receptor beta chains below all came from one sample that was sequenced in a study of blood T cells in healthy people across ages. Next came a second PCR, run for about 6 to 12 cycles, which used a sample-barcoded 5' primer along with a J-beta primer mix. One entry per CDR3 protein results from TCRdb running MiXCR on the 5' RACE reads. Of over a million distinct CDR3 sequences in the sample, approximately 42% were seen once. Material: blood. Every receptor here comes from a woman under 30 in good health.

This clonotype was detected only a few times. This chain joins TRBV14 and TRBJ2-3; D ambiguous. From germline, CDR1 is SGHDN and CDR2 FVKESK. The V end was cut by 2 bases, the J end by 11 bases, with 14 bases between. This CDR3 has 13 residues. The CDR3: CASSQYLTGKQYF. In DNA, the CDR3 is TGTGCCAGCAGCCAATATCTCACGGGCAAGCAGTATTTT.

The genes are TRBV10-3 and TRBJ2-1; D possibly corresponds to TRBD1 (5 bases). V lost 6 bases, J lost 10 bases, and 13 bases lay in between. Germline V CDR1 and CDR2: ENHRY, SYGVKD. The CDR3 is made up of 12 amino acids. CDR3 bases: TGTGCCATCAGGATACAGGATCGCGAGCAGTTCTTC. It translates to CAIRIQDREQFF.

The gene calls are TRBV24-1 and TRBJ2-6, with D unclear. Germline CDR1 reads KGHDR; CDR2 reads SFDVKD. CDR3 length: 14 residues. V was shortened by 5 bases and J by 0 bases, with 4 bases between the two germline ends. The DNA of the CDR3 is TGTGCCACCAGTGCTAGCTCTGGGGCCAACGTCCTGACTTTC. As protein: CATSASSGANVLTF.

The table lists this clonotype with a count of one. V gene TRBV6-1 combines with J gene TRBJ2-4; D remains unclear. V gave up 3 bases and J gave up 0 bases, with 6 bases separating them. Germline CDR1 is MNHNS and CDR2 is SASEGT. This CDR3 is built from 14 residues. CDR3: CASSDDIAKNIQYF. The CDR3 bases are TGTGCCAGCAGTGATGACATAGCCAAAAACATTCAGTACTTC.

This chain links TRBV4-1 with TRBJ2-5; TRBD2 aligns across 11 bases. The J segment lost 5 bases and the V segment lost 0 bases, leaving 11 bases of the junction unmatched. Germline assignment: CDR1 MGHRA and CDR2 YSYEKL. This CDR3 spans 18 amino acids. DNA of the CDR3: TGCGCCAGCAGCCAAGATGGGGATCTAGCGGGGGGTTGGGAGACCCAGTACTTC. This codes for CASSQDGDLAGGWETQYF.

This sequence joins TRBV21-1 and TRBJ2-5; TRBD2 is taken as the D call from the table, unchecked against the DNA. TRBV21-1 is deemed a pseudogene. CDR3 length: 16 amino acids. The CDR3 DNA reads TGTGCCAGCAGCAAAGCGCAGCGGGGGATTCAAGAGACCCAGTACTTC. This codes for CASSKAQRGIQETQYF.

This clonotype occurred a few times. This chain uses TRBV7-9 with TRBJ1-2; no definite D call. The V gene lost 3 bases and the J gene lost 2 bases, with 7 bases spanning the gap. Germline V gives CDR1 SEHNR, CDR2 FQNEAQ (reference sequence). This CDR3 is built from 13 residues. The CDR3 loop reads CASSFLKNYGYTF. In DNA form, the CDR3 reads TGTGCCAGCAGCTTTCTCAAAAACTATGGCTACACCTTC.

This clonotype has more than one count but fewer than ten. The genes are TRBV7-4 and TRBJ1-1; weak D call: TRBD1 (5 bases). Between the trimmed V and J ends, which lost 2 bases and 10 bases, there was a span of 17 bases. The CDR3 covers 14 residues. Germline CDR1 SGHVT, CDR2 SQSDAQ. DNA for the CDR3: TGTGCCAGCAGCTTATGGGCAGGGCATTGGTTAGCTTTCTTT. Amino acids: CASSLWAGHWLAFF.

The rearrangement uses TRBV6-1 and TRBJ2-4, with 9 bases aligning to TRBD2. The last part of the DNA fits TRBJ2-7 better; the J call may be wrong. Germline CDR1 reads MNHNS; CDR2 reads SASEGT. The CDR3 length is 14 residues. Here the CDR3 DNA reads TGTGCCAGCGCTAGCGGGATCTTCTCCTACGAGCAGTACTTC. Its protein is CASASGIFSYEQYF.

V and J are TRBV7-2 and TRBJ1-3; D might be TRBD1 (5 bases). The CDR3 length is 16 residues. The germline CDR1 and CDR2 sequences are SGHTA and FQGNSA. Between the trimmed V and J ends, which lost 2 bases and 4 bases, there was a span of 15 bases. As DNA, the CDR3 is TGTGCCAGCAGCTTATCCCCCTTCGGGGCGGGAAACACCATATATTTT. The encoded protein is CASSLSPFGAGNTIYF.